The 24 T cell receptor beta chains below all came from one sample that was sequenced in a study of early T cells in non-severe SARS-CoV-2 infection. TCRdb used MiXCR to reprocess the 5' RACE reads, holding one entry per CDR3 protein. Of around 20,000 distinct CDR3 sequences listed, about 4.3% are singletons. Sequenced sample: whole blood. The receptors were sampled from an adult who was a healthcare worker with PCR-confirmed SARS-CoV-2 infection or an uninfected control (not recorded which).

The chain uses TRBV7-9 and TRBJ1-4; D uncertain. In germline, CDR1 is SEHNR, CDR2 FQNEAQ (reference sequence). V lost 4 bases to trimming and J lost 4 bases, with 13 bases between them. This CDR3 comprises 15 residues. The CDR3 protein is CASSSSSPDNEKLFF. The CDR3 bases are TGTGCCAGCAGCTCCTCATCTCCCGATAATGAAAAACTGTTTTTT.

The chain combines TRBV12-3 or TRBV12-4 with TRBJ1-2; perhaps TRBD1 as D (6 bases). The V end lost 6 bases, the J end lost 4 bases, and 12 bases lay between the germline ends. The CDR3 is 13 residues long. CDR3 in DNA: TGTGCCAGCAGACGCCAGGGGCCCTATGGCTACACCTTC. Amino acids: CASRRQGPYGYTF.

This clonotype was seen at least ten times. The J gene is TRBJ2-5, the V gene TRBV2, with 12 positions matching TRBD2. From germline, CDR1 is SNHLY and CDR2 FYNNEI. This CDR3 comprises 15 residues. V shed 7 bases and J 7 bases; nucleotides not matched to a gene: 10. CDR3 in amino acids: CASIPRLAGAVTQYF. CDR3 DNA sequence: TGTGCCAGCATCCCCCGACTAGCGGGGGCGGTGACCCAGTACTTC.

By proportion, this clonotype is medium-sized. The CDR3 loop reads CASSPGTYYEQYF. DNA of the CDR3: TGTGCCAGCTCACCAGGGACTTACTACGAGCAGTACTTC. V is TRBV18 and J is TRBJ2-7; possible D gene TRBD2, 6 bases. Germline values: CDR1 KGHSH, CDR2 LQKENI. V was shortened by 2 bases and J by 3 bases, with 8 bases between the two germline ends. This CDR3 has 13 amino acids.

The chain joins TRBV18 to TRBJ2-1; D uncertain. Per germline, CDR1 KGHSH and CDR2 LQKENI. Trimming cost V 1 base and J 2 bases, with 12 bases left between them. The CDR3 extends over 16 amino acids. DNA of the CDR3: TGTGCCAGCTCACCACTTATGGGTATTCCCTACAATGAGCAGTTCTTC. This gives the protein CASSPLMGIPYNEQFF.

By sample fraction, this clonotype is medium-sized. This rearrangement joins TRBV3-1 to TRBJ2-7; tentative D call: TRBD2 (6 bases). The ends were cut back, 2 bases at V and 0 bases at J, with 11 bases in the middle. Germline lookup yields CDR1 LGHDT and CDR2 YNNKEL (reference sequence). The CDR3 length is 15 residues. CDR3 nucleotides: TGTGCCAGCAGCCAATCGGACGGGAGCTCCTACGAGCAGTACTTC. It encodes CASSQSDGSSYEQYF.

This clonotype is classed as medium-sized. J is TRBJ2-3 and V is TRBV20-1; tentative D call: TRBD2 (5 bases). Per the germline V gene, CDR1 is DFQATT and CDR2 is SNEGSKA (reference sequence). Trimming took 1 base from V and 0 from J, leaving 14 bases between them. This CDR3 has 16 amino acids. CDR3 amino acids: CSARARAALSTDTQYF. For the CDR3, the DNA is TGCAGTGCTAGAGCGAGAGCGGCACTGAGCACAGATACGCAGTATTTT.

This clonotype has at least ten counts. V usage is TRBV19 and J usage is TRBJ1-2; D is ambiguous. Trimming removed 1 base at V and 1 base at J, with 10 bases between. CDR3 length: 15 amino acids. From germline, CDR1 is LNHDA and CDR2 SQIVND (reference sequence). Written as DNA, the CDR3 is TGTGCCAGTAGTATAGCCCTTGGCCGTAACTATGGCTACACCTTC. Translated: CASSIALGRNYGYTF.

This clonotype was detected many times. The chain links TRBV7-2 to TRBJ1-5; tentatively, D is TRBD1 (5 bases). Germline CDR1 reads SGHTA; CDR2 reads FQGNSA. The CDR3 extends over 13 amino acids. Trimming stripped 1 base from V and 5 bases from J, with 6 bases between. This chain's CDR3 is CASSLGGYQPQHF. CDR3 sequence (DNA): TGTGCCAGCAGCTTAGGGGGGTATCAGCCCCAGCATTTT.

This clonotype was picked up many times. The chain has TRBV18 and TRBJ1-6; 8 positions match TRBD1. The trim removed 4 bases at V and 7 bases at J, leaving 6 bases unmatched. There are 15 residues in the CDR3. Germline loops: CDR1 KGHSH, CDR2 LQKENI. The DNA of the CDR3 is TGTGCCAGCTCACAAACGGACAGGGAGAATTCACCCCTCCACTTT. It translates to CASSQTDRENSPLHF.

This clonotype appeared many times. The chain links TRBV5-1 to TRBJ1-1; D call uncertain. The CDR3 is made up of 14 amino acids. The germline V and J ends were trimmed by 1 base and 7 bases, with 14 bases remaining between them. Germline V gene lookup returns CDR1 SGHRS and CDR2 YFSETQ. CDR3 residues: CASSLLAGEGEAFF. The CDR3, as DNA: TGCGCCAGCAGCTTGTTGGCGGGAGAGGGTGAAGCTTTCTTT.

This clonotype appeared a few times. The rearrangement joins TRBV4-2 to TRBJ2-3, with a tentative D call TRBD2 (6 bases). The V gene lost 4 bases and the J gene lost 11 bases, with 19 bases spanning the gap. CDR3 length equals 14 residues. CDR1 is LGHNA, CDR2 YNFKEQ, per germline. In DNA, the CDR3 is TGTGCCAGCAGCCGTGGGGGGTCCCAACTCCGGCAGTATTTT. As protein: CASSRGGSQLRQYF.

This clonotype was detected many times. V and J are TRBV7-6 and TRBJ1-2; D unresolved. The CDR3 is 15 amino acids. Trimming took 3 bases from V and 0 from J, leaving 11 bases between them. Germline values: CDR1 SGHVS, CDR2 FNYEAQ. The CDR3 loop reads CASSLYPESNYGYTF. Written as DNA, the CDR3 is TGTGCCAGCAGCTTGTACCCGGAATCTAACTATGGCTACACCTTC.

This clonotype was found many times. J is TRBJ2-7 and V is TRBV27, with D perhaps given as TRBD1 or TRBD2 (5 bases each). Germline V gives CDR1 MNHEY, CDR2 SMNVEV (reference sequence). The CDR3 runs to 12 residues. V was trimmed by 4 bases and J by 7 bases, leaving 11 bases between them. This CDR3 is CASSSSWGEQYF. For the CDR3, the DNA is TGTGCCAGCAGTTCCTCTTGGGGGGAGCAGTACTTC.

This clonotype has ten or more counts. This rearrangement joins TRBV10-1 to TRBJ2-5; D is tentatively TRBD1 or TRBD2 (5 bases each). The CDR3 is 13 residues long. Per germline, CDR1 WNHNN and CDR2 SYGVQD (reference sequence). Trimming cost V 4 bases and J 1 base, with 7 bases left between them. DNA of the CDR3: TGCGCCAGCAGTGGGGGACCCCAAGAGACCCAGTACTTC. The encoded protein is CASSGGPQETQYF.

This clonotype was detected many times. This sequence joins TRBV9 and TRBJ2-2; TRBD2 matches at 12 bases. CDR1 and CDR2 from the germline V gene are SGDLS and YYNGEE. CDR3 length equals 15 residues. Trimming at V came to 4 bases and at J to 5 bases, leaving 3 bases not matched to a gene. CDR3 sequence: CASSSGLAGTGELFF. The CDR3 DNA sequence: TGTGCCAGCAGCTCTGGACTAGCGGGGACCGGGGAGCTGTTTTTT.

This clonotype was seen many times. This chain connects TRBV20-1 to TRBJ1-5; D gene uncertain. The CDR3 is made up of 14 amino acids. Germline CDR1 is DFQATT and CDR2 is SNEGSKA (reference sequence). V shed 0 bases and J shed 7 bases, with 13 bases lying between them. The CDR3 DNA sequence: TGCAGTGCTAGAGATTATTTCGGAGGCCAGCCCCAGCATTTT. Amino acid sequence: CSARDYFGGQPQHF.

This clonotype appeared many times. The V call is TRBV29-1, the J call TRBJ2-1; D is perhaps TRBD2 (7 bases). The CDR3 length is 13 residues. Trimming stripped 8 bases from V and 8 bases from J, with 19 bases between. Germline V gives CDR1 SQVTM, CDR2 ANQGSEA. The CDR3 loop is CSTEPRGRDEQFF. The CDR3 DNA is TGCAGCACCGAACCAAGGGGGAGGGATGAGCAGTTCTTC.

Relative to its sample, this clonotype is medium-sized. The chain recombines TRBV7-6 with TRBJ1-6; D unclear. Germline V gives CDR1 SGHVS, CDR2 FNYEAQ. This CDR3 has 13 amino acids. With 5 bases removed from V and 7 bases from J, the gap between germline ends came to 9 bases. CDR3: CASSSGQNSPLHF. CDR3 DNA sequence: TGTGCCAGCAGCAGCGGTCAGAATTCACCCCTCCACTTT.

The CDR3 reads CASSMTGGTNTEAFF. The DNA for the CDR3 is TGTGCCAGCAGTATGACAGGAGGCACTAACACTGAAGCTTTCTTT. V is TRBV12-3 or TRBV12-4 and J is TRBJ1-1; weak D call: TRBD1 (6 bases). The V and J ends lost 5 bases and 2 bases respectively, with 15 bases between them. This CDR3 has 15 amino acids.

The V and J genes are TRBV7-2 and TRBJ2-7, with D perhaps TRBD1 (5 bases). The V and J ends lost 0 bases and 3 bases respectively, with 6 bases between them. Germline V lookup: CDR1 SGHTA, CDR2 FQGNSA. CDR3 size: 13 residues. As DNA, the CDR3 is TGTGCCAGCAGCTTAGCAGGGGACTACGAGCAGTACTTC. Its translation is CASSLAGDYEQYF.

The V and J genes are TRBV2 and TRBJ1-5; D might be TRBD1 (5 bases). Germline CDR1 and CDR2: SNHLY and FYNNEI. The CDR3 runs 13 residues. The V and J ends lost 6 bases and 6 bases respectively, with 12 bases between them. CDR3: CASSPRGIQPQHF. The CDR3 DNA reads TGTGCCAGCAGCCCGCGGGGGATTCAGCCCCAGCATTTT.

This clonotype occurred many times. The chain links TRBV7-2 to TRBJ2-3; TRBD2 might be the D (6 bases). This CDR3 is built from 15 residues. Trimming took 5 bases from V and 4 from J, leaving 16 bases between them. The germline CDR1 and CDR2 sequences are SGHTA and FQGNSA. The CDR3 region is CASSPILGGADTQYF. CDR3 DNA: TGTGCCAGCAGCCCCATCCTCGGAGGGGCAGATACGCAGTATTTT.

This clonotype was found a few times. The CDR3, as DNA: TGTGCCAGCAGCTTCCCACACTTAATCCGGGACAGAGTCAAACCTTACACAGATACGCAGTATTTT. Translated, it gives CASSFPHLIRDRVKPYTDTQYF. This chain joins TRBV7-9 and TRBJ2-3; 7 nucleotides align to TRBD1. J lost 2 bases, V lost 3 bases, and 26 bases had no gene match. Looked up from germline, CDR1 is SEHNR and CDR2 is FQNEAQ (reference sequence). The CDR3 contains 22 residues.